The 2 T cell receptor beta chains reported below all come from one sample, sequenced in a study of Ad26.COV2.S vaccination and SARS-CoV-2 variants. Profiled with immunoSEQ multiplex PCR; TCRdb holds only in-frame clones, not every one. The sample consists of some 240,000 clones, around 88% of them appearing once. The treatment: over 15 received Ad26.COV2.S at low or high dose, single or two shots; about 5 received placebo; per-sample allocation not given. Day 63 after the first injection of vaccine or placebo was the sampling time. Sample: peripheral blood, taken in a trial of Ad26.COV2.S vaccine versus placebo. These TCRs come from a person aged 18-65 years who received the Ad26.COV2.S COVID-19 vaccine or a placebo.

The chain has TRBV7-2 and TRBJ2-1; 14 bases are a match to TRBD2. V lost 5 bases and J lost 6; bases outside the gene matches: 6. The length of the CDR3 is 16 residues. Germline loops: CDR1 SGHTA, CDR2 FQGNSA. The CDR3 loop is CASSILGTSGSNEQFF. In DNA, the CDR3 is TGTGCCAGCAGCATCCTCGGGACTAGCGGGAGCAATGAGCAGTTCTTC. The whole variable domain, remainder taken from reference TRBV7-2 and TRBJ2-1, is GAGVSQSPSNKVTEKGKDVELRCDPISGHTALYWYRQSLGQGLEFLIYFQGNSAPDKSGLPSDRFSAERTGGSVSTLTIQRTQQEDSAVYLCASSILGTSGSNEQFFGPGTRLTVL.

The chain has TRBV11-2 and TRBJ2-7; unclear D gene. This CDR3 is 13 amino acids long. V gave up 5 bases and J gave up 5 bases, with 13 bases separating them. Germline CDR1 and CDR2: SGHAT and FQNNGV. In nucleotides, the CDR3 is TGTGCCAGCAGCCTTTACCGGGCCAACGAGCAGTACGTC. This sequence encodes CASSLYRANEQYV.